Listed here is a single T cell receptor (beta chain). This sample was included in a study of blood T cell repertoires in COVID-19. Study summary: T cells, B-cell-depleted T cells, or PBMCs supplied cDNA or gDNA.

Deletions cut 6 bases from V and 1 base from J, with 17 bases between. This CDR3 region has 16 residues. Looked up from germline, CDR1 is SNHLY and CDR2 is FYNNEI. Original handling: The authors estimated nucleated cell counts from reference gene primer amplification. Sequencing used immunoSEQ multiplex PCR; TCRdb keeps in-frame clones, though not all of them. The V and J calls and clone size come from that table; D and trimming were worked out from the DNA. The sample records 26,000 or so clones, approximately 70% being singletons. The V and J genes are TRBV2 and TRBJ2-3, with D maybe TRBD1 (6 bases). This TCR derives from a man aged 55 to 70 with active or convalescent COVID-19. Sequencing used peripheral blood. The CDR3 sequence: CASRLDRILGTDTQYF. In DNA, the CDR3 is TGTGCCAGCAGGCTGGACAGAATCCTCGGCACAGATACGCAGTATTTT.